One TCR beta chain is described in this entry. The entry originates in a study of blood T cell repertoires in COVID-19. Across the study: Nucleic acid was either cDNA or gDNA, and it came from T cells, B-cell-depleted T cells, or PBMCs.

The germline V gene encodes CDR1 MGHRA and CDR2 YSYEKL. V trimming: 4 bases; J trimming: 8 bases; junction bases outside the gene matches: 10. This CDR3 is built from 14 residues. Study processing details: Cell counts per sample came from amplifying reference gene primers. TCRdb's copy holds only in-frame clones and misses some; the assay was immunoSEQ multiplex PCR. The DNA gave D and trimming, while V, J and clone size come from that table. The sample records about 420,000 clones, approximately 90% being singletons. V gene TRBV4-1 combines with J gene TRBJ1-2; 7 bases align to TRBD1. Sample: peripheral blood. The origin of this receptor is a young man with COVID-19, enrolled during active disease. In DNA form, the CDR3 reads TGCGCCAGCAGCCCGACACAGGGGTTGGTCGGCTACACCTTC. Translating it yields CASSPTQGLVGYTF.